Each of the 18 T cell receptor beta chains below was sequenced from the same sample in a study of shared clonotypes between healthy human individuals. The repertoire was sequenced with immunoSEQ multiplex PCR; TCRdb's copy has only in-frame clones and lacks some. Among a few hundred thousand clones, 95% were seen once, and the ten largest hold roughly 0.1%. Naive CD8 cells were CD45RO-negative, positively selected for CCR7, excluding terminally differentiated effector memory CD45RA+ cells. Input material: naive CD8+ T cells sorted from blood. The receptors were sampled from a woman between 25 and 40 years old in good health.

The chain couples TRBV19 to TRBJ2-1; 10 nucleotides align to TRBD2. This CDR3 is built from 19 residues. The germline gives CDR1 LNHDA, CDR2 SQIVND (reference sequence). The J segment lost 0 bases and the V segment lost 0 bases, leaving 8 bases of the junction unmatched. The CDR3 loop is CASSIDRLAGASSYNEQFF. CDR3 coding DNA: TGTGCCAGTAGTATAGATCGACTAGCGGGTGCGAGCTCCTACAATGAGCAGTTCTTC.

The chain combines TRBV21-1 with TRBJ1-1; the D call in the table, TRBD1, was not verified against the DNA. TRBV21-1 is described as a pseudogene. CDR3 length equals 14 residues. CDR3 sequence (DNA): TGTGCCAGCAGCAGGACAGGGGTGAACACTGAAGCTTTCTTT. Its translation is CASSRTGVNTEAFF.

This clone was picked up one time. The chain combines TRBV27 with TRBJ2-1, with TRBD2 as a possible D gene (6 bases). Germline loops: CDR1 MNHEY, CDR2 SMNVEV (reference sequence). This CDR3 contains 12 residues. V dropped 8 bases and J dropped 4 bases, with 9 bases sitting between them. CDR3 nucleotides: TGTGCCAGCGGGGACTGGTACAATGAGCAGTTCTTC. As protein: CASGDWYNEQFF.

The chain combines TRBV4-2 with TRBJ2-5, with D possibly TRBD2 on 5 matching bases. TRBJ2-7 explains the end of the DNA better; the J call may be wrong. The CDR3 totals 17 residues. CDR1 and CDR2 from the germline V gene are LGHNA and YNFKEQ. The CDR3 here is CASSQDSSGSFSYEQYF. The CDR3 DNA follows: TGTGCCAGCAGCCAAGATTCGAGCGGAAGCTTCTCCTACGAGCAGTACTTC.

The chain links TRBV7-9 to TRBJ1-1; D unresolved. V was clipped by 4 bases and J by 7 bases, with 10 bases between them. CDR3 length: 12 amino acids. The germline V gene has CDR1 SEHNR and CDR2 FQNEAQ (reference sequence). CDR3 in amino acids: CASSSPLSEAFF. Here the CDR3 DNA reads TGTGCCAGCAGCTCTCCCCTCAGTGAAGCTTTCTTT.

The rearrangement links TRBV11-2 to TRBJ1-2, with 9 bases identical to TRBD1. This CDR3 is 15 amino acids long. V lost 5 bases, J lost 3 bases, and 7 bases stayed unmatched. Germline V lookup: CDR1 SGHAT, CDR2 FQNNGV. CDR3 in DNA: TGTGCCAGCAGCCCCGGGACAGGGAACCACTATGGCTACACCTTC. It yields the protein CASSPGTGNHYGYTF.

The J gene is TRBJ2-7, the V gene TRBV5-3, with TRBD2 identical over 8 bases. TRBV5-3 qualifies as an ORF whose function is uncertain. Losses at the gene ends were 4 bases for V and 6 bases for J; bases not matched to a gene: 15. The CDR3 has 16 residues. CDR3 sequence reads: CARSPRGAGATAEQYF. In DNA form, the CDR3 reads TGTGCCAGAAGCCCAAGGGGAGCGGGAGCCACTGCCGAGCAGTACTTC.

The chain joins TRBV27 to TRBJ2-1; 9 bases are a match to TRBD2. Germline V gene lookup returns CDR1 MNHEY and CDR2 SMNVEV (reference sequence). V trimming: 6 bases; J trimming: 8 bases; junction bases outside the gene matches: 8. The CDR3 is 14 amino acids. The CDR3: CASSLALAGYEQFF. The CDR3 nucleotides are TGTGCCAGCAGCTTAGCTCTAGCGGGATATGAGCAGTTCTTC.

The chain uses TRBV6-6 and TRBJ1-1, with TRBD1 matching over 10 bases. V shed 8 bases, J shed 6 bases, and the junction held 0 bases outside the gene matches. Per germline, CDR1 MNHNY and CDR2 SVGAGI (reference sequence). This CDR3 is built from 11 residues. The CDR3 sequence: CASGTGAEAFF. The CDR3 DNA follows: TGTGCCAGCGGGACAGGGGCTGAAGCTTTCTTT.

The rearrangement links TRBV7-9 to TRBJ2-5; perhaps D is TRBD1 or TRBD2 (5 bases each). V lost 3 bases and J 1 base, leaving 12 bases between the germline ends. Per the germline V gene, CDR1 is SEHNR and CDR2 is FQNEAQ (reference sequence). The CDR3 runs 15 residues. CDR3 residues: CASSLQGPFQETQYF. The CDR3 bases are TGTGCCAGCAGCTTGCAGGGACCGTTCCAAGAGACCCAGTACTTC.

As concerns this clone: This CDR3 is also generated by other DNA sequences in the sample. The chain couples TRBV10-2 to TRBJ1-5; no clear D. Germline V gives CDR1 WSHSY, CDR2 SAAADI. The CDR3 extends over 15 amino acids. V was shortened by 2 bases and J by 0 bases, with 8 bases between the two germline ends. CDR3 sequence reads: CASSEGEYSNQPQHF. The CDR3 DNA reads TGCGCCAGCAGTGAGGGAGAATATAGCAATCAGCCCCAGCATTTT.

V gene TRBV5-6 combines with J gene TRBJ2-7; D is unclear. The V and J ends lost 1 base and 6 bases respectively, with 5 bases between them. Looked up from germline, CDR1 is SGHDT and CDR2 is YYEEEE. The CDR3 spans 11 residues. CDR3 coding DNA: TGTGCCAGCAGCTTGCAAGCCGAGCAGTACTTC. This translates into CASSLQAEQYF.

This clone was recorded a few times. The chain recombines TRBV14 with TRBJ2-1; weak D call: TRBD2 (6 bases). Germline V gene lookup returns CDR1 SGHDN and CDR2 FVKESK. V lost 0 bases and J lost 4, with 16 bases in between. The CDR3 contains 17 residues. CDR3 in DNA: TGTGCCAGCAGCCAAGAAGGATGGGGGGAGAGGTACAATGAGCAGTTCTTC. This codes for CASSQEGWGERYNEQFF.

The V gene is TRBV13, the J gene TRBJ2-1; 8 bases fit TRBD2. Germline trimming cut 5 bases from V and 3 bases from J; bases unmatched to any gene: 9. Germline V gene data show CDR1 as PRHDT and CDR2 as FYEKMQ (reference sequence). There are 16 residues in the CDR3. The CDR3, as DNA: TGTGCCAGCAGCAAGCAGACTAGCGCAATCTACAATGAGCAGTTCTTC. Translating it yields CASSKQTSAIYNEQFF.

V is TRBV15 and J is TRBJ2-1; D is perhaps TRBD2 (6 bases). Deletions cut 9 bases from V and 1 base from J, with 16 bases between. Germline V CDR1 and CDR2: LNHNV, YYDKDF (reference sequence). This CDR3 is 15 amino acids long. This chain's CDR3 is CATTLWRASYNEQFF. The CDR3 DNA sequence: TGTGCCACTACCCTTTGGAGGGCGTCCTACAATGAGCAGTTCTTC. The full variable domain, rest sourced from reference TRBV15 and TRBJ2-1, is DAMVIQNPRYQVTQFGKPVTLSCSQTLNHNVMYWYQQKSSQAPKLLFHYYDKDFNNEADTPDNFQSRRPNTSFCFLDIRSPGLGDTAMYLCATTLWRASYNEQFFGPGTRLTVL.

The gene calls are TRBV20-1 and TRBJ2-7; 7 bases match TRBD2. After removal of 6 bases from V and 4 bases from J, the junction contained 3 bases not matched to a gene. Per the germline V gene, CDR1 is DFQATT and CDR2 is SNEGSKA (reference sequence). The CDR3 sequence is 11 residues long. CDR3 protein: CSAGGSYEQYF. DNA for the CDR3: TGCAGTGCGGGAGGGAGTTACGAGCAGTACTTC.

The CDR3: CASSVGLAAVYEQYF. CDR3 in DNA: TGTGCCAGCAGCGTAGGCCTAGCCGCCGTCTACGAGCAGTACTTC. V and J are TRBV9 and TRBJ2-7; TRBD2 is a possible D gene (5 bases). V lost 0 bases and J lost 3, with 13 bases in between. CDR1 and CDR2 from the germline V gene are SGDLS and YYNGEE. The CDR3 length is 15 residues.

This chain uses TRBV27 with TRBJ2-7, with a weak D call TRBD1 (6 bases). CDR1 and CDR2 (germline): MNHEY, SMNVEV (reference sequence). The CDR3 covers 14 residues. V was cut by 6 bases and J by 5 bases, with 17 bases left in between. The CDR3 DNA reads TGTGCCAGCAGACTGGGACACTCATACAACGAGCAGTACTTC. Protein product: CASRLGHSYNEQYF.